The present entry profiles one TCR beta chain with its context. Its antigen remains unidentified. The source of the sample is a study of graft-versus-host responses after intestinal transplantation. The J segment lost 3 bases and the V segment lost 2 bases, leaving 3 bases of the junction unmatched. From germline, CDR1 is SGDLS and CDR2 YYNGEE. There are 14 residues in the CDR3. Profiled with immunoSEQ multiplex PCR; TCRdb holds only in-frame clones, not every one. Of tens of thousands of clones detected, 90% appear once; the ten largest clones hold approximately 0.11%. The source material was unstimulated CD4+ T cells sorted from spleen or lymph node cells, sampled before intestinal transplant. The receptor was derived from a human donor who received an intestinal transplant. This chain links TRBV9 with TRBJ2-7, with 9 nucleotides matching TRBD2. CDR3 DNA sequence: TGTGCCAGCAGCGTTGAAGCGGGGGGCTACGAGCAGTACTTC. It yields the protein CASSVEAGGYEQYF.